Below, 9 T cell receptor beta chains from the same sample are listed, as sequenced in a study of T cell responses to AZD1222 COVID-19 vaccine (dated by TCRdb to about 2021). Library prep was done by the immunoSEQ multiplex PCR assay. TCRdb took this table from immuneACCESS and kept in-frame rearrangements with V and J called. Such tables lack part of the clones; where checked against another copy, unresolved V genes explain under half of the gap, and the rest is unexplained. Within this sample are roughly 150,000 clones, with 80% to 90% of them counted one time only. The top ten clonotypes cover roughly a tenth of the sample. The sample's time point, from its label and the paper: about 28 days (+/-7) after the second vaccine dose. Specimen: peripheral blood, collected 28 days after the second AZD1222 dose. The receptor source for this set is an adult who received the AZD1222 COVID-19 vaccine.

The rearrangement links TRBV24-1 to TRBJ2-3, with TRBD1 as a possible D gene (6 bases). Germline CDR1 reads KGHDR; CDR2 reads SFDVKD. Trimming removed 3 bases at V and 3 bases at J, with 15 bases between. The length of the CDR3 is 16 residues. CDR3 coding DNA: TGTGCCACCAGTGATCCATCACCAGGGGCAACAGATACGCAGTATTTT. It yields the protein CATSDPSPGATDTQYF.

The CDR3 DNA sequence: TGTGCCAGGACACAGTATGGGGTTACCTCACCCCTCCACTTT. Its protein product is CARTQYGVTSPLHF. The rearrangement uses TRBV19 and TRBJ1-6, with D uncertain. Trimming pared 9 bases from V and 10 bases from J, leaving 19 bases between. Germline CDR1 and CDR2: LNHDA and SQIVND (reference sequence). This CDR3 comprises 14 residues.

This rearrangement joins TRBV19 to TRBJ1-5; D might be TRBD1 (6 bases). The germline V gene encodes CDR1 LNHDA and CDR2 SQIVND (reference sequence). Trimming shortened V by 5 bases and J by 4 bases, and 15 bases separated the two germline ends. This CDR3 has 15 amino acids. The CDR3 loop is CASSVQGRLNQPQHF. For the CDR3, the DNA is TGTGCCAGTAGTGTACAGGGCCGGCTAAATCAGCCCCAGCATTTT.

This clone has more than one count but fewer than ten. The chain employs TRBV5-1 and TRBJ2-7; D is possibly TRBD1 or TRBD2 (5 bases each). The V gene lost 4 bases and the J gene lost 5 bases, with 16 bases spanning the gap. In germline, CDR1 is SGHRS, CDR2 YFSETQ. The CDR3 sequence is 14 residues long. As DNA, the CDR3 is TGCGCCAGCAGCCCGACAGCGGTGGGTAACGAGCAGTACTTC. Translation gives CASSPTAVGNEQYF.

The V and J genes are TRBV2 and TRBJ1-1, with TRBD1 as a possible D gene (6 bases). The ends were cut back, 4 bases at V and 0 bases at J, with 9 bases in the middle. This CDR3 has 14 residues. Germline V gene data show CDR1 as SNHLY and CDR2 as FYNNEI. In DNA form, the CDR3 reads TGTGCCAGCAGTGCTAGACAGGTGAACACTGAAGCTTTCTTT. Translation gives CASSARQVNTEAFF.

The CDR3 sequence: CASSLGGNEYNEQFF. The CDR3 DNA follows: TGTGCCAGCAGCTTAGGGGGAAACGAGTACAATGAGCAGTTCTTC. The gene calls are TRBV7-9 and TRBJ2-1; no reliable D call. Trimming left V 1 base short and J 4 bases short, with 11 bases between. The CDR3 is made up of 15 amino acids. Per germline, CDR1 SEHNR and CDR2 FQNEAQ (reference sequence).

The chain links TRBV7-3 to TRBJ2-2; tentative D call: TRBD2 (6 bases). CDR1 is SGHTA, CDR2 FQGTGA, per germline. The CDR3 covers 12 residues. Trimming took off 4 bases at V and 8 bases at J, with 8 bases between the two ends. CDR3 region: CASSSSVGELFF. The CDR3 DNA is TGTGCCAGCAGCTCTAGCGTAGGGGAGCTGTTTTTT. Using reference TRBV7-3 and TRBJ2-2 for the parts outside the CDR3, the full variable domain is GAGVSQTPSNKVTEKGKYVELRCDPISGHTALYWYRQSLGQGPEFLIYFQGTGAADDSGLPNDRFFAVRPEGSVSTLKIQRTERGDSAVYLCASSSSVGELFFGEGSRLTVL.

V and J are TRBV18 and TRBJ2-3; D uncertain. The CDR3 has 14 amino acids. V shed 4 bases and J shed 3 bases, with 11 bases lying between them. Looked up from germline, CDR1 is KGHSH and CDR2 is LQKENI. DNA of the CDR3: TGTGCCAGCTCACGGTCTTTAGGGACAGATACGCAGTATTTT. It is translated as CASSRSLGTDTQYF.

The chain combines TRBV24-1 with TRBJ2-1; 11 positions agree with TRBD2. Germline V CDR1 and CDR2: KGHDR, SFDVKD. The CDR3 runs to 16 residues. Trimming at V came to 3 bases and at J to 8 bases, leaving 8 bases not matched to a gene. The CDR3 here is CATSDRLAGGGDEQFF. The CDR3, as DNA: TGTGCCACCAGTGATCGGCTAGCGGGAGGAGGGGATGAGCAGTTCTTC.